Listed below are T cell receptor beta chains from one sample, sequenced in a study of T cells in Graves' hyperthyroidism and ophthalmopathy. TCRdb independently ran MiXCR on the multiplex PCR reads; one entry per CDR3 protein. In the table there are roughly 500,000 distinct CDR3 sequences, about 46% of which are singletons. The material sequenced was peripheral blood or thyroid tissue (not recorded which). The receptors here all came from an adult woman with Graves' disease, either hyperthyroidism or ophthalmopathy (not recorded which). Both conserved end residues are part of each CDR3. Each record gives: V gene, D gene, J gene, CDR3 length, clone size, CDR3 DNA, CDR3 protein. D genes are given only for firm matches. A row's size may be missing; if present it is once, few, many or a size class.

V: TRBV29-1; D: NA; J: TRBJ1-1; length: 12; size: NA; DNA: TGCAGCGCTCAGGGAGCGAACACTGAAGCTTTCTTT; CDR3: CSAQGANTEAFF
V: TRBV5-1; D: NA; J: TRBJ2-5; length: 16; size: many; DNA: TGCGCCAGCAGCCTTGTGGGGCACACCGCCGGGGAGACCCAGTACTTC; CDR3: CASSLVGHTAGETQYF
V: TRBV2; D: TRBD2; J: TRBJ2-1; length: 14; size: NA; DNA: TGTGCCAGCAGTGAAGCCTCCGCGGGAGCTGAGCAGTTCTTC; CDR3: CASSEASAGAEQFF
V: TRBV13; D: NA; J: TRBJ1-4; length: 16; size: many; DNA: TGTGCCAGCAGCCTAGACGAGAAAGCAACTAATGAAAAACTGTTTTTT; CDR3: CASSLDEKATNEKLFF
V: TRBV19; D: NA; J: TRBJ2-7; length: 13; size: NA; DNA: TGTGCCAGTACTAATCGTGGGTCTGGGGAGCAGTACTTC; CDR3: CASTNRGSGEQYF
V: TRBV6-2/TRBV6-3; D: NA; J: TRBJ1-2; length: 14; size: NA; DNA: TGTGCCAGCAGCCCGTTGGCGAGCGGCTATGGCTACACCTTC; CDR3: CASSPLASGYGYTF
V: TRBV9; D: NA; J: TRBJ2-7; length: 14; size: NA; DNA: TGTGCCAGCAGCGCCACTTCTACAGGGACCGAGCAGTACTTC; CDR3: CASSATSTGTEQYF
V: TRBV29-1; D: NA; J: TRBJ2-3; length: 13; size: few; DNA: TGCAGCGTTCTAAAAGGGACCGCAGATACGCAGTATTTT; CDR3: CSVLKGTADTQYF
V: TRBV7-9; D: NA; J: TRBJ1-6; length: 16; size: NA; DNA: TGTGCCAGCAGCTTGGATCAGGGGCGGGGTAATTCACCCCTCCACTTT; CDR3: CASSLDQGRGNSPLHF
V: TRBV20-1; D: NA; J: TRBJ1-1; length: 15; size: many; DNA: TGCAGTGCTAGAGATCGAAAGGGAGTGAACACTGAAGCTTTCTTT; CDR3: CSARDRKGVNTEAFF
V: TRBV6-5; D: TRBD1; J: TRBJ2-5; length: 15; size: NA; DNA: TGTGCCAGCAGAGGGGGCCGGCCGTACCAAGAGACCCAGTACTTC; CDR3: CASRGGRPYQETQYF
V: TRBV9; D: TRBD2; J: TRBJ2-7; length: 13; size: NA; DNA: TGTGCCAGCAGCTCGGGACTAGCGAGCGAGCAGTACTTC; CDR3: CASSSGLASEQYF
V: TRBV10-3; D: NA; J: TRBJ1-2; length: 15; size: NA; DNA: TGTGCCAGCAGCTCGGACCTGGAACGGGACTATGGCTACACCTTC; CDR3: CASSSDLERDYGYTF
V: TRBV20-1; D: NA; J: TRBJ2-7; length: 12; size: many; DNA: TGCAGTGCCAGTTTAGGGTACGGCGAGCAGTACTTC; CDR3: CSASLGYGEQYF
V: TRBV10-3; D: TRBD1; J: TRBJ1-5; length: 14; size: NA; DNA: TGTGCCAGCAGATTGACAGGGCCGAATCAGCCCCAGCATTTT; CDR3: CASRLTGPNQPQHF
V: TRBV29-1; D: NA; J: TRBJ2-2; length: 14; size: few; DNA: TGCAGCGTCGCCGCTCGGGACAACACCGGGGAGCTGTTTTTT; CDR3: CSVAARDNTGELFF
V: TRBV29-1; D: NA; J: TRBJ2-7; length: 12; size: few; DNA: TGCAGCGTCCCTGGAGGGGGGAACGAGCAGTACTTC; CDR3: CSVPGGGNEQYF
V: TRBV10-3; D: NA; J: TRBJ2-7; length: 16; size: NA; DNA: TGTGCCAGCAGTTATTCCATTGGAATCCTCTCCTACGAGCAGTACTTC; CDR3: CASSYSIGILSYEQYF
V: TRBV29-1; D: NA; J: TRBJ2-6; length: 14; size: few; DNA: TGCAGCGTTGCGCCCCGGGTTGGGGCCAACGTCCTGACTTTC; CDR3: CSVAPRVGANVLTF
V: TRBV2; D: TRBD1; J: TRBJ2-7; length: 12; size: NA; DNA: TGTGCCAGCAGACTGACAGGGTACGAGCAGTACTTC; CDR3: CASRLTGYEQYF
V: TRBV19; D: TRBD1; J: TRBJ1-2; length: 15; size: many; DNA: TGTGCCAGTAGCCTCGCGGGACAGGGGAATTTTGGCTACACCTTC; CDR3: CASSLAGQGNFGYTF
V: TRBV11-2; D: NA; J: TRBJ2-7; length: 15; size: NA; DNA: TGTGCCAGCAGCTTAGAGATCAGGGCGCCTTACGAGCAGTACTTC; CDR3: CASSLEIRAPYEQYF
V: TRBV2; D: NA; J: TRBJ1-6; length: 13; size: many; DNA: TGTGCCACCTCGGACAGAAAAGATTCACCCCTCCACTTT; CDR3: CATSDRKDSPLHF
V: TRBV29-1; D: NA; J: TRBJ1-1; length: 13; size: NA; DNA: TGCAGCGCCAAAGGAGCAGGGAAGACTGAAGCTTTCTTT; CDR3: CSAKGAGKTEAFF
V: TRBV6-5; D: NA; J: TRBJ1-4; length: 14; size: many; DNA: TGTGCCAGCAGTTACGCTCCCGCAAATGAAAAACTGTTTTTT; CDR3: CASSYAPANEKLFF
V: TRBV9; D: NA; J: TRBJ1-1; length: 15; size: NA; DNA: TGTGCCAGCAGCGTTGACCCCAGGTTGAACACTGAAGCTTTCTTT; CDR3: CASSVDPRLNTEAFF
V: TRBV11-1; D: NA; J: TRBJ1-5; length: 14; size: NA; DNA: TGTGCCAGCAGCTTAGCCGGGACTCCTCAGCCCCAGCATTTT; CDR3: CASSLAGTPQPQHF
V: TRBV15; D: TRBD1; J: TRBJ1-5; length: 13; size: NA; DNA: TGTGCCACCAGCACGGACAGGGATCAGCCCCAGCATTTT; CDR3: CATSTDRDQPQHF
V: TRBV2; D: NA; J: TRBJ2-2; length: 13; size: many; DNA: TGTGCCAGCACGCGGGAGAACACCGGGGAGCTGTTTTTT; CDR3: CASTRENTGELFF
V: TRBV9; D: TRBD1; J: TRBJ1-2; length: 14; size: NA; DNA: TGTGTCAGCAGCCAGGGGGTAAATGAAAGTGGCTACACCTTC; CDR3: CVSSQGVNESGYTF
V: TRBV30; D: NA; J: TRBJ1-2; length: 12; size: few; DNA: TGTGCCTGGGCCGGGACACTGCGAGGCTACACCTTC; CDR3: CAWAGTLRGYTF
V: TRBV24-1; D: TRBD1; J: TRBJ2-3; length: 15; size: NA; DNA: TGTGCCACCAGTGACAGACAGGGGGCCACAGATACGCAGTATTTT; CDR3: CATSDRQGATDTQYF
V: TRBV7-9; D: NA; J: TRBJ1-2; length: 14; size: many; DNA: TGTGCCAGCAGCTTAATCCAGGCGGGTCATGGCTACACCTTC; CDR3: CASSLIQAGHGYTF
V: TRBV10-3; D: NA; J: TRBJ2-7; length: 12; size: NA; DNA: TGTGCCATCAGTGGAGTCAACTACGAGCAGTACTTC; CDR3: CAISGVNYEQYF
V: TRBV20-1; D: NA; J: TRBJ2-2; length: 14; size: many; DNA: TGCAGTGCTGCTGGGACCCAGAACACCGGGGAGCTGTTTTTT; CDR3: CSAAGTQNTGELFF
V: TRBV7-9; D: TRBD1; J: TRBJ1-4; length: 16; size: many; DNA: TGTGCCAGCAGCCAGACAGGGGGACCGGGTAATGAAAAACTGTTTTTT; CDR3: CASSQTGGPGNEKLFF
V: TRBV20-1; D: NA; J: TRBJ2-7; length: 11; size: NA; DNA: TGCAGTGCTCCCGTACCCTACGAGCAGTACTTC; CDR3: CSAPVPYEQYF
V: TRBV6-1; D: NA; J: TRBJ2-5; length: 11; size: many; DNA: TGTGCCAGCCAAACCAAGGGGGAGCAGTACTTC; CDR3: CASQTKGEQYF
V: TRBV2; D: NA; J: TRBJ1-4; length: 14; size: NA; DNA: TGTGCCAGCAGTGGAACGCACCGGGAGGGAAAACTGTTTTTT; CDR3: CASSGTHREGKLFF
V: TRBV20-1; D: NA; J: TRBJ2-5; length: 11; size: NA; DNA: TGCAGTGCCGAGGGGGTGGAGACCCAGTACTTC; CDR3: CSAEGVETQYF
V: TRBV7-9; D: NA; J: TRBJ1-1; length: 11; size: many; DNA: TGTGCCAGCAGCTTCGGACCTCGGGTTTTCTTT; CDR3: CASSFGPRVFF
V: TRBV2; D: NA; J: TRBJ2-7; length: 11; size: NA; DNA: TGTGCCAGCAATTACAGGGTCGAGCAGTACTTC; CDR3: CASNYRVEQYF